This T cell receptor (beta chain) was identified in a study of radiotherapy plus CTLA-4 blockade in lung cancer. Study context: Disease control was achieved by 31% of patients, and objective responses by about 19%. Whole-study results and caveats: Radiotherapy plus ipilimumab was followed by expansion in blood of tumor-derived TCR clones. Interferon-beta, together with early blood T cell clone dynamics, reportedly best predicted response.

The repertoire was sequenced with immunoSEQ multiplex PCR; TCRdb's copy has only in-frame clones and lacks some. Here the sample spans roughly 62,000 clones, 70% to 80% being singletons. Focal radiation and CTLA-4 blockade (ipilimumab) were tested in chemo-refractory metastatic non-small-cell lung cancer patients. V was shortened by 0 bases and J by 9 bases, with 3 bases between the two germline ends. The length of the CDR3 is 12 residues. Germline CDR1 and CDR2: LNHDA and SQIVND (reference sequence). This clone turned up a few times. Its antigen is unknown. Source: peripheral blood, taken from a patient treated with radiotherapy plus ipilimumab. The chain links TRBV19 to TRBJ1-6; D ambiguous. This receptor was identified in a human donor with non-small cell lung cancer who had a complete response to radiotherapy plus ipilimumab. CDR3 protein: CASSIEGSPLHF. CDR3 sequence (DNA): TGTGCCAGTAGTATAGAGGGTTCACCCCTCCACTTT.